These T cell receptor beta chains were read from a single sample in a study of post-analysis software for immune sequencing data. Each CDR3 protein gets one entry after TCRdb re-called the PCR reads with MiXCR. The sample yields 400,000 to 500,000 distinct CDR3 sequences, approximately 42% seen once. The source material was blood. Receptor source: a girl aged 2-10 years with multiple sclerosis. Both conserved end residues are part of each CDR3. The D gene is left open where the match is weak. Where a row states a size, it is once, few, many or the class of an expanded clone; other rows omit it.

V gene	J gene	clone size	D gene	CDR3 DNA	CDR3 protein
TRBV20-1	TRBJ2-5	.	TRBD2	TGCAGTGCTAGCGGGGGGTTGCAAGAGACCCAGTACTTC	CSASGGLQETQYF
TRBV7-6	TRBJ1-5	.	.	TGTGCCAGCAGCCTACAGGGAGGAGGGGGTCAGCCCCAGCATTTT	CASSLQGGGGQPQHF
TRBV4-1	TRBJ2-5	.	.	TGCGCCAGCAGCCAAGTTGGGACCCCCTACAATGAGCAGTACTTC	CASSQVGTPYNEQYF
TRBV3-1	TRBJ2-1	few	.	TGTGCCAGCAGCCAACTCGATGAGCAGTTCTTC	CASSQLDEQFF
TRBV7-6	TRBJ2-7	.	.	TGTGCCAGCAGCTCGGGACGGAACCTTTTCTACGAGCAGTACTTC	CASSSGRNLFYEQYF
TRBV6-5	TRBJ1-2	.	.	TGTGCCAGCGGGGGGGGCACTGTATATGGCTACACCTTC	CASGGGTVYGYTF
TRBV14	TRBJ2-1	.	.	TGTGCCAGCAGCCAAGAAAGGGGAGGGTGGGACACCTACAATGAGCAGTTCTTC	CASSQERGGWDTYNEQFF
TRBV4-1	TRBJ2-7	.	TRBD2	TGCGCCAGCAGCCAAGTTCTGTCAGCGGGGGCAGGGTACGAGCAGTACTTC	CASSQVLSAGAGYEQYF
TRBV27	TRBJ2-7	medium-sized	.	TGTGCCAGCAGTCCCCTGGGACCGATAAGCTCCTACGAGCAGTACTTC	CASSPLGPISSYEQYF
TRBV6-5	TRBJ1-1	few	.	TGTGCCAGCAGTTACTCTGAAGGGGTCGGACAAGCTTTCTTT	CASSYSEGVGQAFF
TRBV7-2	TRBJ1-6	.	.	TGTGCCAGCAGCATGAACGTCGGCAGGGTAAATTCACCCCTCCACTTT	CASSMNVGRVNSPLHF
TRBV6-5	TRBJ2-1	.	TRBD2	TGTGCCTGCAGTTCTAGGACTAGCGGGCTACTCTCCTACAATGAGCGGTTCTTC	CACSSRTSGLLSYNERFF
TRBV7-8	TRBJ2-1	once	TRBD2	TGTGCCAGCAGCCCTCAGCGGGAGGTAACCTACAATGAGCAGTTCTTC	CASSPQREVTYNEQFF
TRBV5-1	TRBJ1-2	once	TRBD1	TGCGCCAGCAGCTTGCGACCGGGACAGGGCAGTGATGGCTACACCTTC	CASSLRPGQGSDGYTF
TRBV12-3/TRBV12-4	TRBJ1-2	few	.	TGTGCCAGCAGTTTTGGCGGACAGTTTTATGGCTACACCTTC	CASSFGGQFYGYTF
TRBV6-6	TRBJ2-3	.	.	TGTGCCAGCGGGGGGAGGAGCGCCCATAGCACAGATACGCAGTATTTT	CASGGRSAHSTDTQYF
TRBV28	TRBJ2-1	.	TRBD2	TGTGCCAGCAAGCTAGCGGGGGACGGTGAGCAGTTCTTC	CASKLAGDGEQFF
TRBV28	TRBJ2-5	.	TRBD2	TGTGCCAGCAGGGGGACTAGCGGGAGGGAGACCCAGTACTTC	CASRGTSGRETQYF
TRBV6-4	TRBJ2-3	few	.	TGTGCCAGCAGTGAACTCAAAGGACAGAAGCAGTATTTT	CASSELKGQKQYF
TRBV20-1	TRBJ2-1	few	TRBD1	TGCAGTGCTAGACTGGACAGGGGCATCGATGAGCAGTTCTTC	CSARLDRGIDEQFF
TRBV18	TRBJ2-6	few	.	TGTGCCAGCTCACCTCCGGGACTCTCTGGGGCCAACGTCCTGACTTTC	CASSPPGLSGANVLTF
TRBV6-5	TRBJ2-5	few	TRBD2	TGTGCCAGCTCTTTGGGGCGGGGGGGGGAGGAGACCCAGTACTTC	CASSLGRGGEETQYF
TRBV25-1	TRBJ2-2	.	.	TGTGCCAGCAGTAAGTCCGGGAGAGCGGCCGGGGAGCTGTTTTTT	CASSKSGRAAGELFF
TRBV9	TRBJ1-2	.	TRBD1	TGTGCCAGCAGCTCCCCCCTCGTTGGGACAGCGTATGGCTACACCTTC	CASSSPLVGTAYGYTF